The 27 T cell receptor beta chains given below trace back to one sample, sequenced in a study of blood T cell repertoires in COVID-19 (dated by TCRdb to the early 2020s). Libraries came from the immunoSEQ multiplex PCR assay. TCRdb limited this immuneACCESS table to in-frame rearrangements with V and J called. A share of clones is missing; checked studies link under half to unresolved V genes, and the rest is unexplained. Present in this sample are under 350,000 clones, 70% to 90% of which were seen just once. Around 4% of the sample is in the top ten clones. Sample: PBMCs or T cells enriched from blood (not recorded which). These TCRs come from a man under 40 who had recovered from COVID-19.

The genes are TRBV18 and TRBJ2-3; tentatively, D is TRBD1 (6 bases). Trimming removed 5 bases at V and 0 bases at J, with 9 bases between. The CDR3 runs to 14 residues. The germline V gene has CDR1 KGHSH and CDR2 LQKENI. In DNA form, the CDR3 reads TGTGCCAGCTCAGGCCAGGGGAGCACAGATACGCAGTATTTT. This sequence encodes CASSGQGSTDTQYF.

The chain has TRBV11-3 and TRBJ2-1, with 11 bases identical to TRBD2. CDR1 is SGHNT, CDR2 YENEEA, per germline. Trimming removed 1 base from V and 8 bases from J; junction bases left unmatched: 7. CDR3 length equals 16 residues. In DNA, the CDR3 is TGTGCCAGCAGCTTAGCTCTAGCGGGAGGTTGGGATGAGCAGTTCTTC. The encoded protein is CASSLALAGGWDEQFF. Combining the CDR3 with reference TRBV11-3 and TRBJ2-1 gives the whole variable domain EAGVVQSPRYKIIEKKQPVAFWCNPISGHNTLYWYLQNLGQGPELLIRYENEEAVDDSQLPKDRFSAERLKGVDSTLKIQPAELGDSAVYLCASSLALAGGWDEQFFGPGTRLTVL.

The rearrangement joins TRBV30 to TRBJ1-1; D unclear. With 5 bases removed from V and 0 bases from J, the gap between germline ends came to 16 bases. The germline gives CDR1 GTSNPN, CDR2 SVGIG (reference sequence). The CDR3 sequence is 15 residues long. The CDR3: CAWSGRDRVNTEAFF. CDR3 DNA: TGTGCCTGGTCGGGGAGGGATCGGGTGAACACTGAAGCTTTCTTT. The whole variable domain, filled in from reference TRBV30 and TRBJ1-1, reads SQTIHQWPATLVQPVGSPLSLECTVEGTSNPNLYWYRQAAGRGLQLLFYSVGIGQISSEVPQNLSASRPQDRQFILSSKKLLLSDSGFYLCAWSGRDRVNTEAFFGQGTRLTVV.

V gene TRBV15 combines with J gene TRBJ2-2; D not certain. Germline CDR1 is LNHNV and CDR2 is YYDKDF (reference sequence). Between the trimmed V and J ends, which lost 7 bases and 6 bases, there was a span of 27 bases. The CDR3 loop spans 18 amino acids. The chain's CDR3 is CATTGDLTGMDPAGELFF. The DNA for the CDR3 is TGTGCCACCACGGGTGACCTGACCGGAATGGATCCAGCCGGGGAGCTGTTTTTT.

This sequence joins TRBV12-3 or TRBV12-4 and TRBJ1-1, with D possibly matching TRBD1 (5 bases). The CDR3 is 13 residues long. V was clipped by 5 bases and J by 3 bases, with 10 bases between them. CDR3 region: CASSIGTYTEAFF. The CDR3 nucleotides are TGTGCCAGCAGTATCGGGACTTACACTGAAGCTTTCTTT.

This chain joins TRBV24-1 and TRBJ2-3; 7 bases align to TRBD2. Per germline, CDR1 KGHDR and CDR2 SFDVKD. Losses at the gene ends were 9 bases for V and 6 bases for J; bases not matched to a gene: 17. CDR3 length: 16 amino acids. CDR3 loop: CATSSFLAGDSDTQYF. As DNA, the CDR3 is TGTGCCACCTCCTCGTTTCTCGCGGGGGATTCTGATACGCAGTATTTT.

The sample holds one count of this clone. The DNA for the CDR3 is TGTGCCAGCGGTGGACAGGGGGACACTGAAGCTTTCTTT. Amino acids: CASGGQGDTEAFF. The chain joins TRBV9 to TRBJ1-1; 10 bases fit TRBD1. The CDR3 spans 13 residues. V was clipped by 7 bases and J by 3 bases; unmatched bases: 3. The germline CDR1 and CDR2 sequences are SGDLS and YYNGEE.

The V gene is TRBV6-5, the J gene TRBJ1-6; 10 bases match TRBD1. V shed 11 bases and J 7 bases; nucleotides not matched to a gene: 2. In germline, CDR1 is MNHEY, CDR2 SVGAGI. This CDR3 has 12 amino acids. In DNA form, the CDR3 reads TGTGCCGGGACAGGGGCCAATTCACCCCTCCACTTT. It codes for CAGTGANSPLHF.

The J gene is TRBJ1-6, the V gene TRBV18, with no clear D. The CDR3 loop spans 14 amino acids. Germline V gives CDR1 KGHSH, CDR2 LQKENI. V shed 3 bases and J shed 5 bases, with 8 bases lying between them. The CDR3 DNA sequence: TGTGCCAGCTCACCGGGGAGAAATAATTCACCCCTCCACTTT. This codes for CASSPGRNNSPLHF. Full variable domain (missing parts from reference TRBV18 and TRBJ1-6): NAGVMQNPRHLVRRRGQEARLRCSPMKGHSHVYWYRQLPEEGLKFMVYLQKENIIDESGMPKERFSAEFPKEGPSILRIQQVVRGDSAAYFCASSPGRNNSPLHFGNGTRLTVT.

The V call is TRBV23-1, the J call TRBJ1-2, with 8 bases aligning to TRBD1. TRBV23-1 is flagged as an ORF with uncertain function. This CDR3 comprises 19 residues. After removal of 0 bases from V and 0 bases from J, the junction contained 12 bases not matched to a gene. As DNA, the CDR3 is TGCGCCAGCAGTCAATCCCTGGGACAGGAGCTCGCCGCTAACTATGGCTACACCTTC. As protein: CASSQSLGQELAANYGYTF.

The chain joins TRBV21-1 to TRBJ1-5. TRBV21-1 represents a pseudogene. The CDR3 is made up of 15 amino acids. Here the CDR3 DNA reads TGTGCCAGCAGCAAAGAGGAGGATAGCAATCAGCCCCAGCATTTT. Its translation is CASSKEEDSNQPQHF.

Only one count was recorded for this clone. J is TRBJ1-1 and V is TRBV7-9; the D gene is possibly TRBD1 (5 bases). CDR1 is SEHNR, CDR2 FQNEAQ, per germline (reference sequence). V was clipped by 8 bases and J by 3 bases, with 13 bases between them. This CDR3 is built from 13 residues. The CDR3 loop is CASVRRGDTEAFF. Written as DNA, the CDR3 is TGTGCCAGCGTGCGAAGGGGTGACACTGAAGCTTTCTTT.

The chain couples TRBV10-3 to TRBJ1-6; D remains unclear. V was cut by 4 bases and J by 0 bases, with 7 bases left in between. There are 15 residues in the CDR3. The V gene's germline CDR1 is ENHRY and CDR2 SYGVKD. The CDR3 is CAISVEGSYNSPLHF. CDR3 DNA sequence: TGTGCCATCAGTGTGGAGGGCTCCTATAATTCACCCCTCCACTTT.

The chain uses TRBV28 and TRBJ1-1, with D perhaps matching TRBD1 (5 bases). This CDR3 region has 16 residues. Germline V gene data show CDR1 as MDHEN and CDR2 as SYDVKM. V was cut by 4 bases and J by 0 bases, with 15 bases left in between. The CDR3 bases are TGTGCCAGCAGTTCAGGTTATCGGGGGATGAACACTGAAGCTTTCTTT. As protein: CASSSGYRGMNTEAFF.

The chain has TRBV7-9 and TRBJ2-3; 11 bases are a match to TRBD2. Germline V gene lookup returns CDR1 SEHNR and CDR2 FQNEAQ (reference sequence). The CDR3 contains 15 residues. The J segment lost 4 bases and the V segment lost 6 bases, leaving 6 bases of the junction unmatched. CDR3 nucleotide sequence: TGTGCCAGCAGTACACTAGCGGGGGTTGCAGATACGCAGTATTTT. Its protein is CASSTLAGVADTQYF.

The rearrangement uses TRBV30 and TRBJ1-1, with a tentative D call TRBD1 (5 bases). Germline loops: CDR1 GTSNPN, CDR2 SVGIG (reference sequence). The V end was cut by 8 bases, the J end by 5 bases, with 18 bases between. The CDR3 spans 13 residues. The CDR3 loop is CARDQRGGTEAFF. In DNA form, the CDR3 reads TGTGCCCGCGACCAACGGGGGGGAACTGAAGCTTTCTTT.

The V and J genes are TRBV9 and TRBJ2-3, with 7 bases that match TRBD2. V was pared by 0 bases and J by 4 bases, with 5 bases of the junction left unmatched. Looked up from germline, CDR1 is SGDLS and CDR2 is YYNGEE. The CDR3 covers 15 residues. CDR3 sequence reads: CASSVALGGSDTQYF. In DNA, the CDR3 is TGTGCCAGCAGCGTAGCGCTGGGGGGGTCAGATACGCAGTATTTT.

J is TRBJ2-1 and V is TRBV5-1, with a possible D match to TRBD1 (5 bases). Germline assignment: CDR1 SGHRS and CDR2 YFSETQ. V was trimmed by 2 bases and J by 5 bases, leaving 11 bases between them. The CDR3 is 14 residues long. CDR3 DNA sequence: TGCGCCAGCAGCTTACAGGCCCTGGACAATGAGCAGTTCTTC. Translating gives CASSLQALDNEQFF.

There are a few counts of this clone. The V and J genes are TRBV5-1 and TRBJ2-1; 11 bases align to TRBD2. The CDR3 has 16 residues. V trimming: 0 bases; J trimming: 8 bases; junction bases outside the gene matches: 7. Germline values: CDR1 SGHRS, CDR2 YFSETQ. The chain's CDR3 is CASSLVLAGAEYEQFF. Written as DNA, the CDR3 is TGCGCCAGCAGCTTGGTACTAGCGGGGGCAGAGTATGAGCAGTTCTTC. The whole variable domain, remainder taken from reference TRBV5-1 and TRBJ2-1, is KAGVTQTPRYLIKTRGQQVTLSCSPISGHRSVSWYQQTPGQGLQFLFEYFSETQRNKGNFPGRFSGRQFSNSRSEMNVSTLELGDSALYLCASSLVLAGAEYEQFFGPGTRLTVL.

The chain uses TRBV7-8 and TRBJ2-1; the D gene is possibly TRBD1 (6 bases). This CDR3 region has 15 residues. Trimming took off 1 base at V and 6 bases at J, with 13 bases between the two ends. Per germline, CDR1 SGHVS and CDR2 FQNEAQ. CDR3 in DNA: TGTGCCAGCAGCTTAGGTGCCAGGGGTGGCAATGAGCAGTTCTTC. Translation gives CASSLGARGGNEQFF.

J is TRBJ2-1 and V is TRBV7-8; D unresolved. V dropped 4 bases and J dropped 6 bases, with 13 bases sitting between them. Germline V gene data show CDR1 as SGHVS and CDR2 as FQNEAQ. This CDR3 region has 14 residues. Here the CDR3 reads CASSSDSVSNEQFF. The CDR3 coding sequence is TGTGCCAGCAGCTCCGACTCGGTGAGCAATGAGCAGTTCTTC.

The rearrangement links TRBV24-1 to TRBJ2-3; the match to TRBD2 covers 13 bases. CDR1 is KGHDR, CDR2 SFDVKD, per germline. The CDR3 contains 18 residues. V was pared by 3 bases and J by 4 bases, with 9 bases of the junction left unmatched. The CDR3 DNA sequence: TGTGCCACCAGTGATGGAACTAGCGGGAGGGCCGGGGCAGATACGCAGTATTTT. Translated: CATSDGTSGRAGADTQYF.

The rearrangement links TRBV6-1 to TRBJ1-1; unclear D gene. The germline CDR1 and CDR2 sequences are MNHNS and SASEGT. This CDR3 region has 16 residues. Deletions cut 4 bases from V and 0 bases from J, with 15 bases between. The CDR3 is CASSGRLGGMNTEAFF. CDR3 in DNA: TGTGCCAGCAGTGGCCGGTTGGGAGGGATGAACACTGAAGCTTTCTTT.

The table lists this clone with a few counts. This sample also contains other DNA sequences that code for the same CDR3. The V and J genes are TRBV30 and TRBJ1-3; no reliable D call. Trimming took 4 bases from V and 1 from J, leaving 5 bases between them. CDR3 length: 12 amino acids. In germline, CDR1 is GTSNPN, CDR2 SVGIG (reference sequence). CDR3 DNA: TGTGCCTGGAAGCGTTCTGGAAACACCATATATTTT. It translates to CAWKRSGNTIYF.

The CDR3 loop is CASCRDTEAFF. The CDR3 DNA sequence: TGCGCCAGCTGCAGGGACACTGAAGCTTTCTTT. The chain links TRBV10-2 to TRBJ1-1, with TRBD1 as a possible D gene (5 bases). V was shortened by 8 bases and J by 3 bases, with 7 bases between the two germline ends. In germline, CDR1 is WSHSY, CDR2 SAAADI. The length of the CDR3 is 11 residues.

The chain joins TRBV3-1 (or the pseudogene TRBV3-2) to TRBJ2-7; TRBD1 agrees at 7 bases. V was clipped by 4 bases and J by 2 bases; unmatched bases: 5. Germline V gene data show CDR1 as LGHDT and CDR2 as YNNKEL (reference sequence). The CDR3 is 14 amino acids. This chain's CDR3 is CASSPGQPPYEQYF. CDR3 in DNA: TGTGCCAGCAGCCCGGGACAGCCTCCCTACGAGCAGTACTTC.

V is TRBV6-1 and J is TRBJ1-4, with D perhaps TRBD1 (5 bases). Deletions cut 6 bases from V and 13 bases from J, with 27 bases between. Germline values: CDR1 MNHNS, CDR2 SASEGT. CDR3 length: 16 residues. The CDR3 DNA reads as TGTGCCAGCAGGGAATCAGGAGGGACTTTAGGTGGTAGACTGTTTTTT. As protein: CASRESGGTLGGRLFF.